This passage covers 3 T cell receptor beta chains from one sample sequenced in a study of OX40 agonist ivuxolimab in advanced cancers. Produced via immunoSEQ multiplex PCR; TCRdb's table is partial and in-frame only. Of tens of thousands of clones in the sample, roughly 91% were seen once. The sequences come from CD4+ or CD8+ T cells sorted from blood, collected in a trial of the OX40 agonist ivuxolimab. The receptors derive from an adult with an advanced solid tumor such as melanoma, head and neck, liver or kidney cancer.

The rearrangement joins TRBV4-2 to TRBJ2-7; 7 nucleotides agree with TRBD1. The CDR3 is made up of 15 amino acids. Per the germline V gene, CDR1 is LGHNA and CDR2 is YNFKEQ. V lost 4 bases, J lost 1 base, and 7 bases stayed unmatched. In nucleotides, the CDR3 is TGTGCCAGCAGCCCAAAAAGGGGGCCATCCTACGAGCAGTACTTC. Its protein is CASSPKRGPSYEQYF.

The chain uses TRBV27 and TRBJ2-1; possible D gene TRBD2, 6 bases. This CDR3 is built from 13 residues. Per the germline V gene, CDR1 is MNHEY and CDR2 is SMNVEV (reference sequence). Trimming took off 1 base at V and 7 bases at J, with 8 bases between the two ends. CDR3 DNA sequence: TGTGCCAGCAGTTTATGGGGGGTGAATGAGCAGTTCTTC. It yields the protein CASSLWGVNEQFF.

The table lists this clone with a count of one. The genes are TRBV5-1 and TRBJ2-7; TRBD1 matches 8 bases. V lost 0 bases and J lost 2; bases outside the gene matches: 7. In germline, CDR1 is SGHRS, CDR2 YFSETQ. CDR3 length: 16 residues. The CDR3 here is CASSLAAGTGAYEQYF. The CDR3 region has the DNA TGCGCCAGCAGCTTGGCGGCCGGGACAGGAGCCTACGAGCAGTACTTC.